This TCR beta chain was sequenced in a study of early T cells in non-severe SARS-CoV-2 infection. Study background: With bulk RNA from unsorted whole blood as input, sequencing yielded unpaired chains.

This clonotype was seen repeatedly, ten times or more. Unique molecular identifiers were affixed to single, distinct cDNA molecules. TCRdb recomputed calls from the 5' RACE reads with MiXCR, one row per CDR3 protein. The table lists about 77,000 distinct CDR3 sequences, approximately 9.1% of them singletons. Unmatched junction bases numbered 4, after V lost 4 bases and J lost 3 bases. Germline V gives CDR1 SGHRS, CDR2 YFSETQ. This CDR3 is built from 15 residues. The TCR was taken from an adult who was a healthcare worker with PCR-confirmed SARS-CoV-2 infection or an uninfected control (not recorded which). The chain couples TRBV5-1 to TRBJ2-2; 9 bases agree with TRBD2. Specimen: whole blood. The CDR3 loop reads CASSPGTSYTGELFF. The CDR3 DNA reads TGCGCCAGCAGCCCCGGGACTAGCTACACCGGGGAGCTGTTTTTT. The full variable domain, with the rest looked up from reference TRBV5-1 and TRBJ2-2, is KAGVTQTPRYLIKTRGQQVTLSCSPISGHRSVSWYQQTPGQGLQFLFEYFSETQRNKGNFPGRFSGRQFSNSRSEMNVSTLELGDSALYLCASSPGTSYTGELFFGEGSRLTVL.